One and the same sample provided the 9 T cell receptor beta chains below, sequenced in a study of blood T cell repertoires in COVID-19. Measured with immunoSEQ multiplex PCR; TCRdb has only the in-frame clones, and not every one. The data show 150,000 to 200,000 clones, about three quarters seen once. The sequenced sample was peripheral blood. These receptors all stem from a woman in her seventies with acute or convalescent COVID-19.

This clone occurred a few times. This chain joins TRBV5-4 and TRBJ1-6, with unresolved D. Germline lookup yields CDR1 SGHNT and CDR2 YYREEE (reference sequence). The CDR3 spans 15 residues. Trimming took 4 bases from V and 2 from J, leaving 10 bases between them. The CDR3 DNA reads as TGTGCCAGCAGCACCGTCGGGGCCTATAATTCACCCCTCCACTTT. It codes for CASSTVGAYNSPLHF.

J is TRBJ1-5 and V is TRBV5-6; TRBD1 might be the D (5 bases). The V gene's germline CDR1 is SGHDT and CDR2 YYEEEE. This CDR3 region has 13 residues. V was clipped by 0 bases and J by 9 bases, with 10 bases between them. The CDR3 sequence: CASSLAGRGPQHF. For the CDR3, the DNA is TGTGCCAGCAGCTTGGCAGGGCGTGGGCCCCAGCATTTT.

The chain links TRBV18 to TRBJ2-1; 8 bases align to TRBD2. In germline, CDR1 is KGHSH, CDR2 LQKENI. This CDR3 is 15 amino acids long. The V and J ends lost 3 bases and 5 bases, in that order; junction bases with no gene match: 6. The DNA of the CDR3 is TGTGCCAGCTCACCTGTAACGGGAGGGGACAATGAGCAGTTCTTC. Its protein is CASSPVTGGDNEQFF.

The chain has TRBV19 and TRBJ1-5; TRBD1 matches at 8 bases. This CDR3 contains 15 residues. CDR1 and CDR2 from the germline V gene are LNHDA and SQIVND (reference sequence). With V trimmed by 3 bases and J by 7 bases, 8 bases remained unmatched. The CDR3 loop reads CASSIYRGSGQPQHF. The CDR3 DNA is TGTGCCAGTAGTATTTACAGGGGGTCGGGGCAGCCCCAGCATTTT.

This chain joins TRBV24-1 and TRBJ2-7, with 8 bases fitting TRBD2. The germline CDR1 and CDR2 sequences are KGHDR and SFDVKD. The CDR3 is 15 amino acids. V lost 9 bases, J lost 7 bases, and 16 bases stayed unmatched. The CDR3 sequence: CATGSGLTGRGEQYF. The CDR3 DNA is TGTGCCACCGGATCGGGACTGACCGGGAGGGGGGAGCAGTACTTC.

J is TRBJ2-5 and V is TRBV18, with TRBD2 matching over 16 bases. CDR3 length equals 16 residues. V lost 3 bases, J lost 3 bases, and 1 base stayed unmatched. Germline loops: CDR1 KGHSH, CDR2 LQKENI. CDR3 loop: CASSPGLAGGKETQYF. Written as DNA, the CDR3 is TGTGCCAGCTCACCGGGACTAGCGGGAGGGAAAGAGACCCAGTACTTC. Using reference TRBV18 and TRBJ2-5 for the parts outside the CDR3, the full variable domain is NAGVMQNPRHLVRRRGQEARLRCSPMKGHSHVYWYRQLPEEGLKFMVYLQKENIIDESGMPKERFSAEFPKEGPSILRIQQVVRGDSAAYFCASSPGLAGGKETQYFGPGTRLLVL.

The rearrangement joins TRBV6-5 to TRBJ2-2; weak D call: TRBD2 (6 bases). Germline CDR1 and CDR2: MNHEY and SVGAGI. Deletions cut 8 bases from V and 7 bases from J, with 17 bases between. This CDR3 region has 14 residues. The CDR3 protein is CASRGLMDGGELFF. The CDR3 nucleotides are TGTGCCAGCCGGGGACTGATGGATGGCGGGGAGCTGTTTTTT.

The chain has TRBV5-1 and TRBJ2-3, with D tentatively TRBD2 (5 bases). Trimming cost V 6 bases and J 1 base, with 12 bases left between them. This CDR3 region has 14 residues. From germline, CDR1 is SGHRS and CDR2 YFSETQ. The DNA of the CDR3 is TGCGCCAGCACTGCGGGCTCCCGCACAGATACGCAGTATTTT. Protein sequence: CASTAGSRTDTQYF.

The chain employs TRBV19 and TRBJ2-2, with 10 bases that match TRBD2. CDR1 and CDR2 from the germline V gene are LNHDA and SQIVND (reference sequence). There are 16 residues in the CDR3. Unmatched junction bases numbered 8, after V lost 5 bases and J lost 5 bases. CDR3 sequence: CASSPVSGRVTGELFF. The CDR3, as DNA: TGTGCCAGTAGTCCGGTCAGCGGGAGGGTAACCGGGGAGCTGTTTTTT.